The 5 T cell receptor beta chains below all came from one sample that was sequenced in a study of T cell repertoires in cytomegalovirus infection. Their antigen targets remain unknown. One entry per CDR3 protein, called by TCRdb with MiXCR from the reads. The top ten clones hold around 13% of a sample with fewer than 850,000 distinct CDR3 sequences, roughly 28% of them seen once. Sequences were derived from cultured CD8+ T cells from PBMCs, sampled from culture after CMV antigen stimulation. All receptors derive from a human donor in good health (CMV status not recorded). Some clones in this sample may be carry-over from other donors' samples.

The chain employs TRBV27 and TRBJ1-5, with D possibly TRBD1 on 5 matching bases. Germline V gives CDR1 MNHEY, CDR2 SMNVEV (reference sequence). CDR3 length equals 15 residues. With 6 bases removed from V and 3 bases from J, the gap between germline ends came to 15 bases. This CDR3 reads CASSPAGPNNQPQHF. The CDR3 nucleotides are TGTGCCAGCAGCCCAGCAGGGCCAAACAATCAGCCCCAGCATTTT.

V and J are TRBV29-1 and TRBJ1-1, with D uncertain. Germline loops: CDR1 SQVTM, CDR2 ANQGSEA. V lost 6 bases to trimming and J lost 5 bases, with 13 bases between them. The CDR3 sequence is 12 residues long. The CDR3: CSVWTGGTEAFF. The CDR3 DNA reads as TGCAGCGTCTGGACCGGAGGGACTGAAGCTTTCTTT.

The rearrangement joins TRBV7-4 to TRBJ1-6, with no clear D. The CDR3 is 20 amino acids. Germline V CDR1 and CDR2: SGHVT, SQSDAQ. V was trimmed by 1 base and J by 2 bases, leaving 21 bases between them. CDR3 amino acids: CASSLVTNIRLWTYNSPLHF. The CDR3 bases are TGTGCCAGCAGCTTAGTCACTAACATCCGCCTATGGACCTATAATTCACCCCTCCACTTT.

The gene calls are TRBV6-2 or TRBV6-3 and TRBJ1-4; no definite D call. The germline V and J ends were trimmed by 3 bases and 5 bases, with 10 bases remaining between them. Germline assignment: CDR1 MNHEY and CDR2 SVGEGT. CDR3 length: 14 amino acids. CDR3 DNA sequence: TGTGCCAGCAGTTATTGGAGCGACAATGAAAAACTGTTTTTT. This translates into CASSYWSDNEKLFF.

The chain joins TRBV4-1 to TRBJ1-3, with 7 bases matching TRBD1. V lost 4 bases and J lost 3; bases outside the gene matches: 6. This CDR3 contains 15 residues. CDR1 and CDR2 (germline): MGHRA, YSYEKL. The CDR3 spells CASSPDRLFGNTIYF. CDR3 nucleotide sequence: TGCGCCAGCAGCCCGGACAGGTTATTTGGAAACACCATATATTTT.